Detailed here is one TCR beta chain. Its antigen has not been determined. The trim is 0 bases for V and 8 bases for J, with a gap of 14 bases between the germline ends. CDR1 and CDR2, per the germline V gene, are MGHRA and YSYEKL. The CDR3, from cysteine to phenylalanine, totals 15 residues. The sequence is cut down to CDR3 DNA, 45 bases in frame from base 1. The cohort was made up of roughly 670 healthy bone marrow donors. At the time of sampling, all cohort members were nominally healthy, though unrecorded immune exposures were likely present. The donor tested CMV seronegative and was one of the 352 seronegative cohort members. A peripheral blood sample was collected from each donor, and TCR beta sequencing was performed on peripheral blood mononuclear cells. The Qiagen DNeasy Blood Extraction Kit was used to extract genomic DNA from the blood cell samples. This entry belongs to a study of cytomegalovirus exposure and HLA in healthy donors (TCRdb year 2017). In the study overall: An earlier analysis of roughly 630 of the donors reported 250 to 300 Gb of sequence data and 120 million or so unique TCR beta sequences from about 179 million T cells. Of the roughly 400 genotyped donors, around 81% fell in the genetic ancestry cluster associated with self-reported Caucasian donors. Donor age, sex, ethnicity and CMV serostatus were compiled together with the repertoire data. HLA typing included class I and class II loci at four-digit resolution. Rather than using new phenotypic data, the later analysis identified candidate immune exposures from TCR beta sequences and from how often those sequences occurred across donors. All discovery cohort repertoires had been generated on a single sequencing platform. About 330 gigabases of sequencing data and 70 million to 95 million unique TCR sequences made up an early release that covered roughly 670 HLA-typed donors. The T cell repertoires of 670 or so subjects were profiled by immunosequencing and related to cytomegalovirus serostatus. In a later genetic analysis, genome-wide SNP genotypes for 398 of the 666 donors were used, and that subset was treated as a discovery cohort. Among about 400 genotyped donors of the cohort, an average of approximately 220,000 unique TCR beta nucleotide sequences was sequenced per donor, of which about 19% were non-productive. A later analysis re-analyzed previously published TCR beta repertoires from hundreds of donors and added high-resolution HLA genotyping to study TCR occurrence patterns. To decide whether each TCR beta V gene segment behaved as functional or pseudogenic, an earlier analysis of fewer than 750 of the donors relied on high-throughput TCR beta sequencing. The study combined high-throughput TCR immunosequencing, statistical association of individual TCRs with disease status, and machine learning to predict cytomegalovirus infection status. Five DR-DQ haplotypes were handled as single units for association and clustering because linkage in the cohort was strong. In addition to the first cohort of around 670 subjects, a separate validation cohort of approximately 130 different subjects was used. Typing coverage varied by locus: roughly 629-640 donors for A, B, C, DRB1 and DQB1; more than 500 for DQA1; nearly 610 for DPA1; roughly 450 for DPB1. The study aimed to test whether cataloging public T cell receptors could reveal signatures of past pathogen exposure.

The receptor library was made with the immunoSEQ multiplex PCR assay. A mixture of 60 forward primers for TCR Vbeta segments and 13 reverse primers for TCR Jbeta segments was used in the multiplex PCR. Amplification of the CDR3 region of rearranged TCR beta genes was performed with a multiplex PCR assay on genomic DNA. Amplified TCR beta libraries were sequenced as 87-base-pair reads on the Illumina HiSeq System. In the paper's pipeline: In a later analysis, some 80 million unique TCR beta chains were counted across the roughly 700 repertoires, and approximately 11 million of these chains were shared by at least two donors. A nearest-neighbor algorithm error-corrected the raw reads and collapsed the reads into unique sequences, merging closely related sequences to remove PCR and sequencing errors. Alignment of CDR3 sequences to IMGT reference sequences was used to assign V, D and J gene segments. For a sequence to be retained, a match of at least six nucleotides to both a V gene segment and a J gene segment was required. Rearrangements were called productive when the CDR3 lacked stop codons and stayed in frame with V and J; all others were non-productive. Following IMGT convention, CDR3 was defined as the stretch from the second conserved V-encoded cysteine to the conserved J-encoded phenylalanine. The earlier analysis of some 600 of the donors excluded sequences that lacked an unambiguous match to a single V gene segment. In an earlier analysis of almost 600 of the donors, a V segment was called functional when productive rearrangements were above 56.7%, and segregating when the standard deviation between donors exceeded 5%. A statistical classification framework was developed to diagnose cytomegalovirus status using the catalog of TCR beta chain sequences. In a later analysis, V and J genes were assigned by comparing TCR nucleotide sequences against IMGT/GENE-DB human TR gene sequences. Using the TCRdist pipeline, a later analysis assigned CDR3 sequences along with most-parsimonious VDJ recombination scenarios. In a later analysis, every TCR beta chain was defined by the combination of its CDR3 amino acid sequence and its V-gene family, and reads without a unique V-gene family were dropped. A later analysis removed 500 to 650 highly shared, low-generation-probability nucleotide sequences to deal with suspected cross-contamination and a sequencing artifact. A later analysis calculated a clonal expansion index for each public chain from normalized within-repertoire ranks of inferred template counts. In a later analysis, generation probabilities were computed with a VDJ recombination model fitted to out-of-frame rearrangements, and the resulting probabilities were checked against IGoR. Hypergeometric tests were used in a later analysis to score TCR-TCR, TCR-HLA and TCR-CMV co-occurrence, with a repertoire-size bias correction applied to the TCR pairs. A later analysis estimated false discovery rates by permuting HLA or CMV assignments 20 times. In a later analysis, co-occurring TCRs were grouped using DBSCAN, and TCRdist sequence similarity was added for clustering within HLA-allele-positive subsets. Repertoires with fewer than 30,000 or more than 120,000 public chains were left out of co-occurrence clustering, as were about 5 repertoires with anomalous nucleotide sharing. This immuneACCESS table, as held by TCRdb, lists in-frame sequences with V and J called but not all clones. Of the missing ones, under half trace to an unresolved V gene in checked studies; the others have no known cause. V and J calls and clone size are given by that table; D and trimming were obtained from the DNA. This sample's records show over 150,000 clones. Of the sample, roughly 0.74% is held by the ten largest clones.

What the research found in general, with its limitations: Broadly in line with IMGT annotations, most TCR beta V segments showed up in productive rearrangements about 90% or about 30% of the time in an earlier analysis of under 700 of the donors. Presence/absence analyses assumed roughly uniform sequencing depth across donors, an assumption that may not hold. HLA typing was unavailable for some donors at each locus, so association tests used only the typed subset. According to the authors, the approach could potentially be generalized to other disease states and immunological phenotypes. For the cohort, immune exposure information was limited to CMV serostatus. When HLA alleles, especially DR and DQ, strongly co-occurred, attributing TCR associations to individual alleles was difficult. At a false discovery rate of 0.05, a later analysis linked fewer than 20,000 TCR beta sequences to specific HLA alleles. The classifier was reported to diagnose cytomegalovirus status with high specificity and sensitivity in both the original cohort and the validation cohort. In this cohort, only TCR beta chains were sequenced, and detectable features were limited by the absence of alpha or paired-chain data. A group of highly shared sequence variants was considered likely to be a technical artifact of the sequencing pipeline. In vitro tests confirmed that a few of the cytomegalovirus-associated TCR beta chains recognize cytomegalovirus antigens. A later genetic analysis reported fewer N-insertions in productive TCRs among donors in an Asian-associated ancestry cluster than the roughly 640-donor mean. In a later analysis, the rate of TCR association differed among HLA loci, with DRB1 alleles having the most associated TCRs and HLA-C alleles having the fewest. An association between a missense DCLRE1C variant and V-gene and J-gene trimming of TCR beta chains was found in a later genetic analysis and replicated in an independent cohort. Because counts were too low, 15 to 20 rarely observed V segments, including chromosome 9 orphons, were excluded from the earlier analysis of 587 of the donors. In a later analysis, several top co-occurrence clusters were reported to appear linked to parvovirus B19, influenza, CMV and Epstein-Barr virus. Some IMGT-functional V segments, including TRBV6-2 and TRBV6-3, could not be told apart with the 87-base-pair reads, so those segments were excluded. Correlated functional status among segregating V segments might reflect linkage disequilibrium, but an unknown experimental factor could not be ruled out. A total of 164 TCR beta chains were listed by the study as associated with cytomegalovirus. In a later analysis, HLA-associated TCR beta chains were found to be more clonally expanded and to have lower generation probabilities than equally common non-associated chains. Across donors, most TCR sequences were observed very rarely, whereas some public TCRs were present in many individuals. A further reported finding was that TCR beta sequences accurately predicted the HLA-A and HLA-B alleles for most subjects in the first cohort. A later analysis found that most CMV-associated TCR beta chains appeared HLA-restricted, with HLA associations seemingly driven largely by CMV exposure.

The sequence was collected from a boy aged 10-17 years in good health and CMV-seronegative. Sequencing was carried out using PBMCs. The chain links TRBV4-1 with TRBJ1-5, with a tentative D gene TRBD1 over 6 matching bases. The CDR3 in this case is CASSQDRGGREPQHF. The base sequence is TGCGCCAGCAGCCAAGACAGGGGAGGGAGGGAGCCCCAGCATTTT.